These 24 T cell receptor beta chains were sequenced from one sample in a study of shared clonotypes between healthy human individuals. Here immunoSEQ multiplex PCR was the method, and the copy in TCRdb shows in-frame clones only, minus some. Of 2 million to 2.5 million clones listed, 92% are singletons. The sequencing input was naive CD4+ T cells from PBMCs. Subset described: CD45RA+ positively selected. These receptor sequences come from a man aged 18 to 30 in good health. Some clones in this sample may be carry-over from other donors' samples.

The genes are TRBV7-8 and TRBJ1-1; D gene unclear. Deletions cut 2 bases from V and 1 base from J, with 8 bases between. The CDR3 runs to 14 residues. The germline gives CDR1 SGHVS, CDR2 FQNEAQ. The CDR3 here is CASSLFPGNTEAFF. In nucleotides, the CDR3 is TGTGCCAGCAGCTTATTCCCGGGGAACACTGAAGCTTTCTTT.

The chain uses TRBV10-2 and TRBJ1-5; 8 nucleotides line up with TRBD1. Germline CDR1 is WSHSY and CDR2 is SAAADI. J gave up 2 bases and V 7 bases, and 1 base lay outside the gene matches. This CDR3 comprises 13 residues. CDR3 DNA: TGCGCCAGCATGGGACAGGGCAATCAGCCCCAGCATTTT. This translates into CASMGQGNQPQHF.

This chain connects TRBV7-8 to TRBJ1-2; TRBD1 might be the D (5 bases). The CDR3 contains 14 residues. V lost 6 bases and J lost 4, with 15 bases in between. Germline V lookup: CDR1 SGHVS, CDR2 FQNEAQ. CDR3 sequence reads: CASSTGGRLYGYTF. The CDR3 coding sequence is TGTGCCAGCAGTACAGGCGGCAGACTCTATGGCTACACCTTC.

The chain has TRBV13 and TRBJ2-3; no definite D call. With 1 base removed from V and 3 bases from J, the gap between germline ends came to 5 bases. The germline CDR1 and CDR2 sequences are PRHDT and FYEKMQ (reference sequence). The CDR3 totals 13 residues. For the CDR3, the DNA is TGTGCCAGCAGCTTAGCCCCGACAGATACGCAGTATTTT. This codes for CASSLAPTDTQYF.

This clone was counted a few times. The gene calls are TRBV7-9 and TRBJ1-4, with D tentatively TRBD1 (6 bases). Germline V gives CDR1 SEHNR, CDR2 FQNEAQ (reference sequence). The length of the CDR3 is 14 residues. V lost 6 bases, J lost 6 bases, and 14 bases lay in between. The CDR3 DNA is TGTGCCAGCAGGGTCAGGGGTGGAGATGAAAAACTGTTTTTT. Residues: CASRVRGGDEKLFF. Supplemented by reference TRBV7-9 and TRBJ1-4, the full variable domain reads DTGVSQNPRHKITKRGQNVTFRCDPISEHNRLYWYRQTLGQGPEFLTYFQNEAQLEKSRLLSDRFSAERPKGSFSTLEIQRTEQGDSAMYLCASRVRGGDEKLFFGSGTQLSVL.

The chain is built from TRBV9 and TRBJ1-2, with D tentatively TRBD1 (5 bases). The germline CDR1 and CDR2 sequences are SGDLS and YYNGEE. Trimming cost V 3 bases and J 4 bases, with 13 bases left between them. The CDR3 runs to 14 residues. The CDR3 region has the DNA TGTGCCAGCAGCGCGACAGTCGAGGGCTATGGCTACACCTTC. This translates into CASSATVEGYGYTF.

To note about this clone: The sample contains more than one DNA sequence encoding this CDR3. This chain joins TRBV7-3 and TRBJ2-1, with 13 bases that match TRBD2. The V gene's germline CDR1 is SGHTA and CDR2 FQGTGA. This CDR3 contains 16 residues. V shed 2 bases, J shed 4 bases, and the junction held 2 bases outside the gene matches. The CDR3 is CASSLLGLAGYNEQFF. The CDR3 DNA reads as TGTGCCAGCAGCTTACTGGGACTAGCGGGGTACAATGAGCAGTTCTTC.

The chain is built from TRBV2 and TRBJ1-2; 10 bases map to TRBD1. The trim removed 6 bases at V and 8 bases at J, leaving 9 bases unmatched. Germline CDR1 is SNHLY and CDR2 is FYNNEI. The CDR3 sequence is 14 residues long. Here the CDR3 DNA reads TGTGCCAGCAGGGACACCGGGACAGGGGAAGGCTACACCTTC. Its protein is CASRDTGTGEGYTF.

The chain combines TRBV6-6 with TRBJ1-5; D remains ambiguous. Trimming left V 4 bases short and J 1 base short, with 11 bases between. The length of the CDR3 is 15 residues. The germline V gene has CDR1 MNHNY and CDR2 SVGAGI (reference sequence). The CDR3 DNA follows: TGTGCCAGCAGTTGGATCCCCGGGAGCAATCAGCCCCAGCATTTT. Protein: CASSWIPGSNQPQHF.

The chain couples TRBV4-2 to TRBJ2-1; 10 bases map to TRBD2. Unmatched junction bases numbered 8, after V lost 0 bases and J lost 9 bases. CDR3 length: 16 residues. The germline V gene encodes CDR1 LGHNA and CDR2 YNFKEQ. CDR3 DNA: TGTGCCAGCAGCCAAGATAAAGCTAGCGGGAGTGGTGAGCAGTTCTTC. Protein product: CASSQDKASGSGEQFF.

This clone turned up a few times. This chain links TRBV18 with TRBJ1-1, with a weak D call TRBD1 (6 bases). The CDR3 loop spans 14 amino acids. Trimming removed 0 bases from V and 11 bases from J, with 16 bases in between. Germline CDR1 is KGHSH and CDR2 is LQKENI. This CDR3 reads CASSPPQDRGHAFF. Written as DNA, the CDR3 is TGTGCCAGCTCACCACCCCAGGACAGAGGGCATGCTTTCTTT.

The V gene is TRBV9, the J gene TRBJ2-1; D perhaps matches TRBD1 (6 bases). The V end was cut by 0 bases, the J end by 3 bases, with 7 bases between. CDR1 and CDR2 from the germline V gene are SGDLS and YYNGEE. The CDR3 runs to 14 residues. The CDR3 nucleotides read TGTGCCAGCAGCGTAGGACAGGTCTACAATGAGCAGTTCTTC. This sequence encodes CASSVGQVYNEQFF. Full variable domain (remainder filled in from reference TRBV9 and TRBJ2-1): DSGVTQTPKHLITATGQRVTLRCSPRSGDLSVYWYQQSLDQGLQFLIQYYNGEERAKGNILERFSAQQFPDLHSELNLSSLELGDSALYFCASSVGQVYNEQFFGPGTRLTVL.

This clone appeared once. The chain has TRBV28 and TRBJ1-1; tentatively, D is TRBD1 (6 bases). V was cut by 2 bases and J by 5 bases, with 12 bases left in between. In germline, CDR1 is MDHEN, CDR2 SYDVKM. The CDR3 extends over 14 amino acids. The CDR3 sequence is CASSLPTTGTEAFF. Written as DNA, the CDR3 is TGTGCCAGCAGTTTACCTACCACAGGGACTGAAGCTTTCTTT.

This chain links TRBV19 with TRBJ1-2; D call uncertain. V was clipped by 11 bases and J by 5 bases, with 21 bases between them. Germline CDR1 and CDR2: LNHDA and SQIVND (reference sequence). The CDR3 sequence is 14 residues long. In DNA, the CDR3 is TGTGCCGTTACCCGACGCGGCCTAGATTATGGCTACACCTTC. This gives the protein CAVTRRGLDYGYTF.

V gene TRBV5-1 combines with J gene TRBJ2-5; D might be TRBD1 or TRBD2, each matching 5 bases. There are 17 residues in the CDR3. V lost 4 bases and J lost 0, with 19 bases in between. CDR1 and CDR2 (germline): SGHRS, YFSETQ. CDR3 amino acids: CASSRRSGHQYQETQYF. The CDR3, as DNA: TGCGCCAGCAGCCGTCGAAGCGGACACCAGTACCAAGAGACCCAGTACTTC.

Remarks on this clone: The same CDR3 also results from other DNA sequences found in this sample. The chain employs TRBV7-2 and TRBJ1-1; D uncertain. This CDR3 region has 14 residues. CDR1 and CDR2 from the germline V gene are SGHTA and FQGNSA. Trimming shortened V by 0 bases and J by 1 base, and 6 bases separated the two germline ends. The CDR3 nucleotides read TGTGCCAGCAGCTTAGCGGGGAGGAACACTGAAGCTTTCTTT. Protein: CASSLAGRNTEAFF.

V is TRBV10-2 and J is TRBJ2-1, with 10 positions matching TRBD2. V gave up 6 bases and J gave up 5 bases; unmatched junction bases: 10. CDR1 is WSHSY, CDR2 SAAADI, per germline. The CDR3 contains 16 residues. The DNA of the CDR3 is TGCGCCAGCAGGGGTTTACTAGCGGGAAACAACAATGAGCAGTTCTTC. It is translated as CASRGLLAGNNNEQFF.

J is TRBJ2-5 and V is TRBV29-1, with 9 bases matching TRBD2. The J call may be faulty, since TRBJ2-7 better matches the DNA end. Germline-derived CDR1 and CDR2 are SQVTM and ANQGSEA. CDR3 length: 13 residues. CDR3 sequence reads: CSVVAGGHYEQYF. Written as DNA, the CDR3 is TGCAGCGTTGTTGCGGGAGGGCACTACGAGCAGTACTTC.

The chain joins TRBV9 to TRBJ2-2, with TRBD1 matching over 7 bases. J gave up 7 bases and V 3 bases, and 6 bases lay outside the gene matches. This CDR3 contains 14 residues. Germline V lookup: CDR1 SGDLS, CDR2 YYNGEE. DNA for the CDR3: TGTGCCAGCAGCGCACTACAGGGGAACGGGGAGCTGTTTTTT. It yields the protein CASSALQGNGELFF.

The chain joins TRBV27 to TRBJ2-7; 8 bases align to TRBD1. The CDR3 is 14 amino acids. Trimming cost V 5 bases and J 3 bases; bases outside gene matches: 6. Per the germline V gene, CDR1 is MNHEY and CDR2 is SMNVEV (reference sequence). The CDR3 loop reads CASSPGTGYYEQYF. CDR3 in DNA: TGTGCCAGCAGTCCCGGGACAGGCTACTACGAGCAGTACTTC.

The chain carries TRBV28 and TRBJ2-1, with 9 bases aligning to TRBD2. This CDR3 has 14 residues. Germline V lookup: CDR1 MDHEN, CDR2 SYDVKM. V lost 1 base, J lost 8 bases, and 3 bases stayed unmatched. The CDR3 DNA follows: TGTGCCAGCAGTTTATTAGCGGGAGTTTATGAGCAGTTCTTC. Its protein is CASSLLAGVYEQFF.

The rearrangement joins TRBV7-2 to TRBJ1-5; D remains unclear. The CDR3 runs 14 residues. Trimming took 1 base from V and 9 from J, leaving 13 bases between them. Germline-derived CDR1 and CDR2 are SGHTA and FQGNSA. Here the CDR3 DNA reads TGTGCCAGCAGCTTAGAAACCGCACTAGGGCCCCAGCATTTT. It yields the protein CASSLETALGPQHF.

This chain links TRBV5-1 with TRBJ2-2; D is tentatively TRBD1 or TRBD2 (5 bases each). Germline V gene sequence: CDR1 SGHRS, CDR2 YFSETQ. Between the trimmed V and J ends, which lost 4 bases and 7 bases, there was a span of 20 bases. The CDR3 runs 16 residues. CDR3 bases: TGCGCCAGCAGCCCGTCCCTGGGGGAGTTGGTCGGGGAGCTGTTTTTT. This codes for CASSPSLGELVGELFF.

The chain recombines TRBV18 with TRBJ2-7, with D perhaps TRBD2 (5 bases). Trimming left V 3 bases short and J 6 bases short, with 18 bases between. The CDR3 is 15 amino acids. The germline gives CDR1 KGHSH, CDR2 LQKENI. The DNA for the CDR3 is TGTGCCAGCTCACCTCGCTTGGAGGCCTCCCCCGAGCAGTACTTC. This gives the protein CASSPRLEASPEQYF.